This TCR beta chain was sequenced in a study of OX40 agonist ivuxolimab in advanced cancers. Study results and caveats: Doses of 0.1 to 3.0 mg/kg were accompanied by clonal expansion of CD4+ and CD8+ blood T cells by week 6. Compared with others, partial responders at 0.1-3.0 mg/kg displayed clonal expansion among the lowest. CD8+ T cells averaged more expanded clones than CD4+.

Produced via immunoSEQ multiplex PCR; TCRdb's table is partial and in-frame only. The sample shows roughly 45,000 clones, approximately 80% of them seen only once. If patients had autoimmune disease history or systemic immunosuppression, they were excluded. This clone was seen a single time. Its specificity is not known. Material: CD4+ or CD8+ T cells sorted from blood, obtained in a trial of the OX40 agonist ivuxolimab. The receptor was isolated from an adult with an advanced solid tumor such as melanoma, head and neck, liver or kidney cancer.

The CDR3 loop reads CASSSRDYQYTDTQYF. The CDR3 DNA follows: TGTGCCAGCAGCTCGCGGGACTACCAGTACACAGATACGCAGTATTTT. V usage is TRBV5-4 and J usage is TRBJ2-3, with 7 positions matching TRBD2. The V gene's germline CDR1 is SGHNT and CDR2 YYREEE (reference sequence). The CDR3 length is 16 residues. The V segment lost 3 bases and the J segment 2 bases; nucleotides outside the gene matches: 9. The full variable domain, with the rest looked up from reference TRBV5-4 and TRBJ2-3, is ETGVTQSPTHLIKTRGQQVTLRCSSQSGHNTVSWYQQALGQGPQFIFQYYREEENGRGNFPPRFSGLQFPNYSSELNVNALELDDSALYLCASSSRDYQYTDTQYFGPGTRLTVL.